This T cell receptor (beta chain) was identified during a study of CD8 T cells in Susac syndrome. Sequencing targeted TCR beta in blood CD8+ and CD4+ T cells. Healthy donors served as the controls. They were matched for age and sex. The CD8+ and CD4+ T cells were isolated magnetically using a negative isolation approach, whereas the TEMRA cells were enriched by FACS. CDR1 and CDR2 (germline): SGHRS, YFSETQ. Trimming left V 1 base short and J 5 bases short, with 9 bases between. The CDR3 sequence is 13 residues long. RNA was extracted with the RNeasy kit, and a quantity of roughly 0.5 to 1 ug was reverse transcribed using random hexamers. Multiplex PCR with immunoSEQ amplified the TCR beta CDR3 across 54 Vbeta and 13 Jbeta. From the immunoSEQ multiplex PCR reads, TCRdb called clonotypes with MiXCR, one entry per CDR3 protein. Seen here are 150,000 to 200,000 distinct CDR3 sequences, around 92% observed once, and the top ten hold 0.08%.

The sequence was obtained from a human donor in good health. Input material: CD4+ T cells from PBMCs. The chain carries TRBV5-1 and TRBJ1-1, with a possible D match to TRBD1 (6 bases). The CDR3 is CASSLTDSTEAFF. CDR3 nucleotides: TGCGCCAGCAGCTTGACGGACAGTACTGAAGCTTTCTTT.